This TCR beta chain emerged from a study of T cells after yellow fever vaccination. For the study at large: CD3, CD45RA, CCR7 and CD95 were used to sort EM, EMRA, CM and Tscm memory subsets.

Making TCR cDNA involved 5'RACE template switching, which added UMIs and a universal primer site. Each CDR3 protein is one row after TCRdb ran MiXCR on the 5' RACE reads. This sample has about 42,000 distinct CDR3 sequences, with around 6.5% found just once. The CDR3 has 13 residues. V dropped 6 bases and J dropped 4; count of bases not matched to a gene: 9. Per the germline V gene, CDR1 is DFQATT and CDR2 is SNEGSKA (reference sequence). This clonotype was seen only a few times. The sample was PBMCs, either bulk or a sorted T-cell subset (CD4+, CD8+, memory, or dextramer-sorted; not recorded which), taken 45 days after the yellow fever booster vaccination. The rearrangement uses TRBV20-1 and TRBJ2-7, with 7 bases matching TRBD1. This clonotype originated in a young man who received the YFV17D yellow fever vaccine. CDR3 DNA: TGCAGTGCCACCCGGGACAGAAGTTACGAGCAGTACTTC. Amino acids: CSATRDRSYEQYF.